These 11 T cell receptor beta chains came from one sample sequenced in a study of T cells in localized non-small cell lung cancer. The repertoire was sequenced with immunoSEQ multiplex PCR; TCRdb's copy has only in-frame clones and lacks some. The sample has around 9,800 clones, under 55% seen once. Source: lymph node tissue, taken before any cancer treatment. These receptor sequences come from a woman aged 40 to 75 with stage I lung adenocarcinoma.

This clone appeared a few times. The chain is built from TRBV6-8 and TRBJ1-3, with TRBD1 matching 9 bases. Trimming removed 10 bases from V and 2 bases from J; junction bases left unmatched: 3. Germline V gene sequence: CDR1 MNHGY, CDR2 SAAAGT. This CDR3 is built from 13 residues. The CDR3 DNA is TGTGCCATCAGGGACAGGGCTGGAAACACCATATATTTT. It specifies CAIRDRAGNTIYF.

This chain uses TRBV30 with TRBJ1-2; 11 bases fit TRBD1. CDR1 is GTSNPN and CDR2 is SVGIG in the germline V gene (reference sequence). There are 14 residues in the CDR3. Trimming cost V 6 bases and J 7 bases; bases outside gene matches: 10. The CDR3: CACHPGQGASGYTF. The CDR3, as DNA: TGTGCCTGTCACCCCGGACAGGGGGCCAGTGGCTACACCTTC.

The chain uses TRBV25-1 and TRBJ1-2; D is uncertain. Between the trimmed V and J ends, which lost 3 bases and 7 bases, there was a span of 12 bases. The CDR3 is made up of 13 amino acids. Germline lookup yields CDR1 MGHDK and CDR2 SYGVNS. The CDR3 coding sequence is TGTGCCAGCAGTGACGCCCTACACCTTGGCTACACCTTC. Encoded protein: CASSDALHLGYTF.

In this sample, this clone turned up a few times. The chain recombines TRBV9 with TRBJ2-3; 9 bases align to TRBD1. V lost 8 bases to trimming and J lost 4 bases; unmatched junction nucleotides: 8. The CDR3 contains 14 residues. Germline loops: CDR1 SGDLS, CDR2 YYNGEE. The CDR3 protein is CASVGQGFSDTQYF. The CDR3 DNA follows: TGTGCCAGTGTGGGACAGGGTTTCTCAGATACGCAGTATTTT. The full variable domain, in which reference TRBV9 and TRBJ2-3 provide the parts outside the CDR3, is DSGVTQTPKHLITATGQRVTLRCSPRSGDLSVYWYQQSLDQGLQFLIQYYNGEERAKGNILERFSAQQFPDLHSELNLSSLELGDSALYFCASVGQGFSDTQYFGPGTRLTVL.

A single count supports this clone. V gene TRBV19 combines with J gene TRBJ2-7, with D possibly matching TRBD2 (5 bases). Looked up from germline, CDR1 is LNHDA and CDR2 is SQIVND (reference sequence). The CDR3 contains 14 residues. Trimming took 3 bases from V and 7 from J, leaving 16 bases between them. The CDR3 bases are TGTGCCAGTAGTATCGACCCCGGAGGCTTGGAGCAGTACTTC. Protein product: CASSIDPGGLEQYF.

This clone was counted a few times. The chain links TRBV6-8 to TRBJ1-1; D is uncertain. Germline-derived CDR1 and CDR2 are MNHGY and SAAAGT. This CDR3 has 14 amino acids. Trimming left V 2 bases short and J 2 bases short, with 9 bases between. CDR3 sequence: CASSYPGVNTEAFF. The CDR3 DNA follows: TGTGCCAGCAGTTACCCCGGAGTAAACACTGAAGCTTTCTTT.

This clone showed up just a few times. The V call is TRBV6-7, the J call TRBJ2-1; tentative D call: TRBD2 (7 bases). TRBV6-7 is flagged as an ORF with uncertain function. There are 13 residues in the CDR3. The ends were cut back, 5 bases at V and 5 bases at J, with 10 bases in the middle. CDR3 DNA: TGTGCCAGCAGTGACGGGGGGCACAATGAGCAGTTCTTC. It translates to CASSDGGHNEQFF.

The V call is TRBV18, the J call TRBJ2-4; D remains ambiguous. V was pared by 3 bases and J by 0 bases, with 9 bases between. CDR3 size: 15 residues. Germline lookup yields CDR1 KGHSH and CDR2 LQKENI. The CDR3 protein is CASSPDTLAKNIQYF. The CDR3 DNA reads TGTGCCAGCTCACCGGATACACTAGCCAAAAACATTCAGTACTTC.

CDR3 amino acids: CASSLNPTSGGLTGELFF. CDR3 DNA sequence: TGTGCCAGCAGCTTAAACCCCACTAGCGGGGGTCTCACCGGGGAGCTGTTTTTT. The chain links TRBV2 to TRBJ2-2; 11 nucleotides line up with TRBD2. CDR1 and CDR2 (germline): SNHLY, FYNNEI. Losses at the gene ends were 6 bases for V and 4 bases for J; bases not matched to a gene: 13. CDR3 length: 18 residues.

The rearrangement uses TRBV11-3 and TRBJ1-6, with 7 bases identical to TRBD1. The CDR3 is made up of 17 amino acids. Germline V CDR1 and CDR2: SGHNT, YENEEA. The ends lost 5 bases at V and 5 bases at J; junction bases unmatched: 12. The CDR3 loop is CASSPQGGTLDNSPLHF. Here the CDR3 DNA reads TGTGCCAGCAGCCCTCAGGGGGGGACCCTCGATAATTCACCCCTCCACTTT.

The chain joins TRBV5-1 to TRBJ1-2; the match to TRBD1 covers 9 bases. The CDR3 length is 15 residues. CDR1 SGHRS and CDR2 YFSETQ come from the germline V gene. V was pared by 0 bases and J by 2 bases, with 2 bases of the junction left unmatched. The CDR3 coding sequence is TGCGCCAGCAGCTTGGGAGGGACAGGGAACTATGGCTACACCTTC. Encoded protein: CASSLGGTGNYGYTF.